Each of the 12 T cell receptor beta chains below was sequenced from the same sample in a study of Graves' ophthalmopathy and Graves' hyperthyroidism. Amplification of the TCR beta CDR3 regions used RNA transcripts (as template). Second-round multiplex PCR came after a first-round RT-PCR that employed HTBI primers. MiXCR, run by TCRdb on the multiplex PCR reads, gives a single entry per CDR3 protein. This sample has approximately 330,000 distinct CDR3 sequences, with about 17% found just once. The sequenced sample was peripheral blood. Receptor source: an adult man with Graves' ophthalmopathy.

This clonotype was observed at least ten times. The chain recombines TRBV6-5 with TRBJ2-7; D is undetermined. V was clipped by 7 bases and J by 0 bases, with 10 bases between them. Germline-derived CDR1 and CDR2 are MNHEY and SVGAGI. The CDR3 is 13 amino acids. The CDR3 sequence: CASISGPSYEQYF. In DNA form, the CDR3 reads TGTGCCAGCATTAGTGGGCCCTCCTACGAGCAGTACTTC.

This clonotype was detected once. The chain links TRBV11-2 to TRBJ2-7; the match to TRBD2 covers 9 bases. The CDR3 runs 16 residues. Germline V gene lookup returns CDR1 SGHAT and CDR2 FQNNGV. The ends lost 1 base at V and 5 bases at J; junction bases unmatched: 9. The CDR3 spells CASSLVGVAGANEQYF. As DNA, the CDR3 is TGTGCCAGCAGCTTAGTGGGGGTAGCGGGAGCCAACGAGCAGTACTTC.

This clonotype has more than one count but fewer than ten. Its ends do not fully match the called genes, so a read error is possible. For the CDR3, the DNA is TGTGCCAGCAGTTACGAGAGGATAGGGGGAGGTACTGAAGCTTGCTTT. Translating gives CASSYERIGGGTEACF. The V call is TRBV6-5, the J call TRBJ1-1; D is possibly TRBD1 (6 bases). CDR1 is MNHEY and CDR2 is SVGAGI in the germline V gene. The CDR3 consists of 16 residues.

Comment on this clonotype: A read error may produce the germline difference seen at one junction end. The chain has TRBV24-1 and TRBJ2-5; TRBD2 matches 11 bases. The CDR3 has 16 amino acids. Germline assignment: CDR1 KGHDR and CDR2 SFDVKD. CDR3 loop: CATSDLSGLAEEIQYF. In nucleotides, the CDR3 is TGTGCCACCAGTGATCTGTCGGGACTAGCGGAAGAGATCCAGTACTTC.

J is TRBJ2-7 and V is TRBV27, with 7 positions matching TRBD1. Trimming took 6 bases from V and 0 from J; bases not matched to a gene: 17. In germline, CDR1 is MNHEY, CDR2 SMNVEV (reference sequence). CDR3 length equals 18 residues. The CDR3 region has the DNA TGTGCCAGCAGCCATATATACCCTATACAGGGGTACTCCTACGAGCAGTACTTC. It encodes CASSHIYPIQGYSYEQYF.

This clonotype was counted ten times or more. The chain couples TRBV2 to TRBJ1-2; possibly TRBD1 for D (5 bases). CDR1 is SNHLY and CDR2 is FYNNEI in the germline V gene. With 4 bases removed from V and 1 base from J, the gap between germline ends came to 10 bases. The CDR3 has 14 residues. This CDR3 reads CASSGAGHNYGYTF. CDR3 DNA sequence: TGTGCCAGCAGTGGTGCAGGACATAACTATGGCTACACCTTC.

The CDR3 here is CASSQASGLEGTQYF. CDR3 DNA sequence: TGTGCCAGCAGCCAAGCCTCGGGACTAGAGGGGACCCAGTACTTC. The V and J genes are TRBV4-2 and TRBJ2-5, with TRBD2 matching over 8 bases. The V and J ends lost 1 base and 7 bases, in that order; junction bases with no gene match: 8. CDR3 length: 15 residues. The V gene's germline CDR1 is LGHNA and CDR2 YNFKEQ.

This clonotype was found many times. CDR3 sequence (DNA): TGTGCCAGTAGTAAGTATTGGGAGAACACTGAAGCTTTCTTT. Translating gives CASSKYWENTEAFF. The gene calls are TRBV19 and TRBJ1-1; D unclear. This CDR3 region has 14 residues. With 4 bases removed from V and 1 base from J, the gap between germline ends came to 10 bases. Germline V gene data show CDR1 as LNHDA and CDR2 as SQIVND (reference sequence).

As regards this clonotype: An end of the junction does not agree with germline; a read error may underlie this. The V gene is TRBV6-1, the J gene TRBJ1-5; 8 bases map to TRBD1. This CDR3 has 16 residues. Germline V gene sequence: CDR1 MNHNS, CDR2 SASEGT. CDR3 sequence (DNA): TGTGCCAGCAGCGAACAGGGGGTCTTGGGGAATCAGCCCCAGCCTTTT. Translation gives CASSEQGVLGNQPQPF.

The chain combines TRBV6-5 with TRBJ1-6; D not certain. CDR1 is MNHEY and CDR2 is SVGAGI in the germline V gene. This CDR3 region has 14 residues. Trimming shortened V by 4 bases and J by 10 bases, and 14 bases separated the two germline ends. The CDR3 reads CASSSQGLRSPLHF. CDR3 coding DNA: TGTGCCAGCAGTTCCCAAGGGTTGCGATCACCCCTCCACTTT.

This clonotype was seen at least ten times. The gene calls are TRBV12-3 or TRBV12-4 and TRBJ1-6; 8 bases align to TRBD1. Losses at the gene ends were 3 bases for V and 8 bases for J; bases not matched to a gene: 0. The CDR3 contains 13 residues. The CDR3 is CASSLDRDSPLHF. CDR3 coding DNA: TGTGCCAGCAGTTTGGACAGGGATTCACCCCTCCACTTT.

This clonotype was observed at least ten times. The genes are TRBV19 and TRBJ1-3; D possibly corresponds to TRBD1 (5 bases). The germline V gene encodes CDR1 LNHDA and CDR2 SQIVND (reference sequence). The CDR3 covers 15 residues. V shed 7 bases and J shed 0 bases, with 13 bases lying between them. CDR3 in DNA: TGTGCCAGTACCGGCGGACAAAGCTCTGGAAACACCATATATTTT. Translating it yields CASTGGQSSGNTIYF. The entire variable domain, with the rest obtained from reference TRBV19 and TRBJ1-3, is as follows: DGGITQSPKYLFRKEGQNVTLSCEQNLNHDAMYWYRQDPGQGLRLIYYSQIVNDFQKGDIAEGYSVSREKKESFPLTVTSAQKNPTAFYLCASTGGQSSGNTIYFGEGSWLTVV.